Listed below are T cell receptor beta chains from one sample, sequenced in a study of blood T cell repertoires in COVID-19. Repertoires were generated with immunoSEQ multiplex PCR, while TCRdb's copy carries only in-frame clones and drops some. The sample holds 39,000 or so clones, around 80% seen once. Sample: peripheral blood. The receptors originated from a man aged 35 to 55 with active or convalescent COVID-19. CDR3s include the opening cysteine and the closing phenylalanine or tryptophan. A D gene is named only where the DNA matches it firmly.

v_call,cdr3_length,d_call,cdr3_aa
TRBV4-1,18,-,CASSREVIGALAKNIQYF
TRBV5-1,16,-,CASSLTGPRMRTEAFF
TRBV3-1/TRBV3-2,16,TRBD1,CASSFLDRGSVGELFF
TRBV2,13,-,CASRGGMEETQYF
TRBV24-1,14,-,CATSSRGLNTEAFF
TRBV14,15,TRBD2,CASSQAGRAKDTQYF
TRBV25-1,13,-,CASSRGEGYGYTF
TRBV27,16,TRBD2,CASSFSTSGIGTEQFF
TRBV7-2,13,-,CASSFTGHRGYTF
TRBV27,17,TRBD2,CASSPLGEGSGANVLTF
TRBV7-2,17,TRBD1,CASSQSSGGGGNQPQHF
TRBV30,14,TRBD2,CAWSLPGLAGELFF
TRBV7-3,15,-,CASSRVHDSSYEQYF
TRBV5-4,16,-,CASSLKAAGNTDTQYF
TRBV12-3/TRBV12-4,13,TRBD1,CASRVTGTHEQYF
TRBV4-3,15,-,CASSQDATGTYGYTF
TRBV12-3/TRBV12-4,12,-,CASRPRGHEQYF
TRBV27,14,TRBD1,CASSAGQGMNTIYF
TRBV27,14,-,CASRREGGSYEQYF
TRBV3-1/TRBV3-2,12,-,CASSLADTEAFF
TRBV24-1,20,TRBD2,CATSANPGTSGGPDYNEQFF
TRBV7-9,14,-,CASRPGGRSTEAFF
TRBV6-5,15,TRBD1,CASSYGTGGADTQYF
TRBV7-6,15,-,CASSLFPGGTDTQYF
TRBV6-5,15,TRBD1,CASSHRDSMNTEAFF
TRBV5-1,16,-,CASRRGGAPLNEKLFF
TRBV4-2,14,-,CASSQDQERNTIYF
TRBV2,13,-,CASRGFRSQPQHF
TRBV19,14,TRBD2,CASSLNGLGTILFF
TRBV12-3/TRBV12-4,12,-,CASSRDYNEQFF
TRBV7-9,17,TRBD1,CASSPPALQGEDTEAFF
TRBV6-5,15,TRBD1,CASRTGGTVPYEQYF
TRBV7-6,16,TRBD2,CASSYIAGGPGETQYF
TRBV9,13,TRBD2,CASSVTSGNVQYF
TRBV3-1/TRBV3-2,17,TRBD2,CASSQAGTSVYTDTQYF
TRBV7-2,16,-,CASSPGHLSGANVLTF
TRBV15,18,-,CATSREWPGDLSNYGYTF
TRBV6-5,13,-,CASSPTGWNGYTF
TRBV9,14,-,CASSVYRANSPLHF
TRBV5-4,14,TRBD1,CASSLPQGAETQYF
TRBV4-2,15,TRBD1,CASSLGQGLGYEQYF
TRBV29-1,15,-,CSESLTALVTDTQYF